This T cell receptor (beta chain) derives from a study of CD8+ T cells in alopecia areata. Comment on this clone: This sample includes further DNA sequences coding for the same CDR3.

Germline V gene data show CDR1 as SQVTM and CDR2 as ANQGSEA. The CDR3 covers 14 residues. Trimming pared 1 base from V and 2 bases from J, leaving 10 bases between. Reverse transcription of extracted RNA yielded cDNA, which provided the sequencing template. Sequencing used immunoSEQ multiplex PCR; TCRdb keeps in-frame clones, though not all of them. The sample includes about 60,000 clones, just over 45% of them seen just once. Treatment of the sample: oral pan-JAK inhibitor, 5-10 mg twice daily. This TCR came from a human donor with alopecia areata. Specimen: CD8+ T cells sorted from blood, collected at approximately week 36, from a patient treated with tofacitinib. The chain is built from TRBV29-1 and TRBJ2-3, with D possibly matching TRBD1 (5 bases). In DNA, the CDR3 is TGCAGCGTTGAAGGGGGCGAGGTCACAGATACGCAGTATTTT. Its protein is CSVEGGEVTDTQYF.